This entry features one TCR beta chain sequence. Original analysis: For nucleated cells, counts were estimated from reference gene primer amplification. TCRdb's copy holds only in-frame clones and misses some; the assay was immunoSEQ multiplex PCR. The V and J calls and clone size come from that table; D and trimming were worked out from the DNA. The repertoire holds roughly 70,000 clones, with around 91% as singletons. This sample stems from a study of blood T cell repertoires in COVID-19. Study in general: Samples taken during acute and convalescent COVID-19 were collected in the United States, Italy and Spain. T cells, B-cell-depleted T cells, or PBMCs provided the cDNA or gDNA that served as material.

Germline CDR1 and CDR2: MGHRA and YSYEKL. J lost 0 bases, V lost 1 base, and 10 bases had no gene match. There are 19 residues in the CDR3. The sample was peripheral blood. The V and J genes are TRBV4-1 and TRBJ1-3; TRBD1 aligns across 9 bases. The origin of this receptor is a human donor in a cohort sampled during active COVID-19. DNA of the CDR3: TGCGCCAGCAGCCAAGTTAGCTGGACAGGGGCGGTCTCTGGAAACACCATATATTTT. Amino acids: CASSQVSWTGAVSGNTIYF.